A single sample gave rise to the 15 T cell receptor beta chains below, sequenced in a study of T cell responses to AZD1222 COVID-19 vaccine. Assay: immunoSEQ multiplex PCR; the TCRdb copy retains only in-frame clones and omits some. Among approximately 80,000 clones listed, 75% to 95% were seen once. The sequencing used peripheral blood, collected 28 days after the second AZD1222 dose. The receptors derive from an adult who received the AZD1222 COVID-19 vaccine.

Only a few counts were recorded for this clone. The V and J genes are TRBV5-6 and TRBJ1-6, with 9 nucleotides matching TRBD1. The length of the CDR3 is 17 residues. Germline CDR1 SGHDT, CDR2 YYEEEE. V lost 5 bases, J lost 2 bases, and 8 bases stayed unmatched. Here the CDR3 reads CASSPGTGNAYNSPLHF. The CDR3 bases are TGTGCCAGCAGTCCTGGGACAGGGAATGCCTATAATTCACCCCTCCACTTT.

V and J are TRBV28 and TRBJ1-2; 12 bases align to TRBD1. This CDR3 is built from 14 residues. J was trimmed by 8 bases and V by 6 bases; bases with no gene match: 7. Looked up from germline, CDR1 is MDHEN and CDR2 is SYDVKM. The CDR3 protein is CASRSGQGARGYTF. CDR3 sequence (DNA): TGTGCCAGCAGGTCGGGACAGGGGGCGCGAGGCTACACCTTC.

The V and J genes are TRBV11-3 and TRBJ2-1; D gene unclear. Germline lookup yields CDR1 SGHNT and CDR2 YENEEA. The CDR3 has 13 amino acids. The germline V and J ends were trimmed by 1 base and 10 bases, with 11 bases remaining between them. Here the CDR3 DNA reads TGTGCCAGCAGCTTAGGAAACATAAAGGAGCAGTTCTTC. As protein: CASSLGNIKEQFF.

This sequence joins TRBV6-2 or TRBV6-3 and TRBJ2-2; 7 positions match TRBD2. V trimming: 2 bases; J trimming: 1 base; junction bases outside the gene matches: 1. This CDR3 region has 15 residues. Germline V CDR1 and CDR2: MNHEY, SVGEGT. CDR3 in amino acids: CASSYPSGNTGELFF. The CDR3, as DNA: TGTGCCAGCAGTTACCCTAGCGGGAACACCGGGGAGCTGTTTTTT.

The genes are TRBV28 and TRBJ2-1; possibly TRBD1 for D (7 bases). Per the germline V gene, CDR1 is MDHEN and CDR2 is SYDVKM. The V and J ends lost 5 bases and 8 bases respectively, with 19 bases between them. The CDR3 is made up of 15 amino acids. CDR3 coding DNA: TGTGCCAGCAGTCCCAGGGGGGTCCCAGGCGATGAGCAGTTCTTC. This gives the protein CASSPRGVPGDEQFF.

This clone was counted a few times. J is TRBJ1-3 and V is TRBV7-9; D uncertain. The CDR3 consists of 13 residues. The germline V and J ends were trimmed by 5 bases and 4 bases, with 9 bases remaining between them. Germline values: CDR1 SEHNR, CDR2 FQNEAQ (reference sequence). Here the CDR3 reads CASSRGFGNTIYF. The CDR3 DNA reads TGTGCCAGCAGCCGGGGATTCGGAAACACCATATATTTT.

J is TRBJ1-1 and V is TRBV28; D ambiguous. CDR3 length: 15 amino acids. Trimming left V 2 bases short and J 4 bases short, with 14 bases between. Germline loops: CDR1 MDHEN, CDR2 SYDVKM. CDR3: CASSLVAPGVTEAFF. The CDR3 DNA sequence: TGTGCCAGCAGTTTAGTAGCTCCTGGGGTCACTGAAGCTTTCTTT.

The count of this clone is one. The V call is TRBV19, the J call TRBJ1-1; tentative D call: TRBD1 (6 bases). Between the trimmed V and J ends, which lost 5 bases and 5 bases, there was a span of 15 bases. Germline V gene lookup returns CDR1 LNHDA and CDR2 SQIVND (reference sequence). The CDR3 has 14 residues. The CDR3: CASSGDTLGTEAFF. The CDR3 bases are TGTGCCAGTAGTGGGGACACCCTGGGGACTGAAGCTTTCTTT.

This rearrangement joins TRBV11-1 to TRBJ2-1; D is possibly TRBD1 or TRBD2 (5 bases each). V was pared by 3 bases and J by 4 bases, with 7 bases between. The CDR3 is made up of 13 amino acids. CDR1 and CDR2 from the germline V gene are SGHAT and FQDESV (reference sequence). Here the CDR3 DNA reads TGTGCCAGCAGCTTGGGGGTTTACAATGAGCAGTTCTTC. It codes for CASSLGVYNEQFF.

The chain couples TRBV6-2 or TRBV6-3 to TRBJ2-3; 8 bases align to TRBD1. Trimming removed 6 bases from V and 4 bases from J; junction bases left unmatched: 6. This CDR3 has 14 amino acids. Per the germline V gene, CDR1 is MNHEY and CDR2 is SVGEGT. CDR3 residues: CASSATGGPDTQYF. Here the CDR3 DNA reads TGTGCCAGCAGCGCTACAGGGGGTCCAGATACGCAGTATTTT.

The chain combines TRBV27 with TRBJ1-5; possibly TRBD1 for D (5 bases). Per the germline V gene, CDR1 is MNHEY and CDR2 is SMNVEV (reference sequence). V shed 6 bases and J shed 7 bases, with 13 bases lying between them. The CDR3 contains 13 residues. The CDR3 here is CASSWGGGQPQHF. The CDR3 DNA reads as TGTGCCAGCAGCTGGGGTGGGGGACAGCCCCAGCATTTT.

The DNA for the CDR3 is TGTGCCAGTGGGACAGGGGGGTATAGCAATCAGCCCCAGCATTTT. This gives the protein CASGTGGYSNQPQHF. The chain carries TRBV28 and TRBJ1-5; 11 positions match TRBD1. The J segment lost 0 bases and the V segment lost 9 bases, leaving 4 bases of the junction unmatched. The germline V gene has CDR1 MDHEN and CDR2 SYDVKM. This CDR3 region has 15 residues.

The chain is built from TRBV6-2 or TRBV6-3 and TRBJ2-1, with TRBD1 matching 9 bases. Germline V lookup: CDR1 MNHEY, CDR2 SVGEGT. The CDR3 is 15 amino acids. V shed 6 bases and J 0 bases; nucleotides not matched to a gene: 3. The CDR3 region has the DNA TGTGCCAGCAGCCCGGGACAGGGCTCCTACAATGAGCAGTTCTTC. This encodes CASSPGQGSYNEQFF.

The chain has TRBV28 and TRBJ1-1, with 10 bases lining up with TRBD1. Losses at the gene ends were 3 bases for V and 3 bases for J; bases not matched to a gene: 10. The CDR3 runs to 17 residues. Germline V lookup: CDR1 MDHEN, CDR2 SYDVKM. CDR3 residues: CASSFLPGQGTDTEAFF. DNA of the CDR3: TGTGCCAGCAGTTTTCTCCCGGGACAGGGGACGGACACTGAAGCTTTCTTT.

The gene calls are TRBV3-1 (or the pseudogene TRBV3-2) and TRBJ2-1, with D unresolved. With 1 base removed from V and 2 bases from J, the gap between germline ends came to 6 bases. The CDR3 runs 14 residues. Germline-derived CDR1 and CDR2 are LGHDT and YNNKEL (reference sequence). The chain's CDR3 is CASSQVAAYNEQFF. CDR3 bases: TGTGCCAGCAGCCAAGTTGCGGCCTACAATGAGCAGTTCTTC.